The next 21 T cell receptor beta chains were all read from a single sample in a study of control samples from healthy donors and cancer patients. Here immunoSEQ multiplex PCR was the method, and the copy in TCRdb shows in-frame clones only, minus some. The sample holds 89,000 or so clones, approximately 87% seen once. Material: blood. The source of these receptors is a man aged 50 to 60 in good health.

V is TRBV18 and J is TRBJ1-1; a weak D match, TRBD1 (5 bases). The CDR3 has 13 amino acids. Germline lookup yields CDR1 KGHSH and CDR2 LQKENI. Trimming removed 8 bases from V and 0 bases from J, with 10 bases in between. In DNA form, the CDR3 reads TGTGCCAGCGCTACAGGCTTGAACACTGAAGCTTTCTTT. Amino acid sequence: CASATGLNTEAFF.

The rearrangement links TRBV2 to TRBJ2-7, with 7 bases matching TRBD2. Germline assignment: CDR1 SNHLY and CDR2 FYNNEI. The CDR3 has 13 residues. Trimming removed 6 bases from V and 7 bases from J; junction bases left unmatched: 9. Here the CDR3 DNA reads TGTGCCAGCAGATCGCTGGCGGGGGTAGAGCAGTACGTC. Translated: CASRSLAGVEQYV.

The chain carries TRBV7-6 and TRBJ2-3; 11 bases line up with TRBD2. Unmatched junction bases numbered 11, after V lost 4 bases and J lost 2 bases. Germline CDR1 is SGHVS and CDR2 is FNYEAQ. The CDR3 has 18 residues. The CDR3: CASSSPGLAEPNTDTQYF. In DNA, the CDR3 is TGTGCCAGCAGCTCGCCGGGACTAGCGGAGCCTAACACAGATACGCAGTATTTT.

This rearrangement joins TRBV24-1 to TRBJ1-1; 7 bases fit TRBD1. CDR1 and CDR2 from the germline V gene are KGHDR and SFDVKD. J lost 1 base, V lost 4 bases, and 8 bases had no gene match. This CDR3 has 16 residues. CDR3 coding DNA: TGTGCCACCAGTGACCTTCCCGACAGGGCGAACACTGAAGCTTTCTTT. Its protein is CATSDLPDRANTEAFF.

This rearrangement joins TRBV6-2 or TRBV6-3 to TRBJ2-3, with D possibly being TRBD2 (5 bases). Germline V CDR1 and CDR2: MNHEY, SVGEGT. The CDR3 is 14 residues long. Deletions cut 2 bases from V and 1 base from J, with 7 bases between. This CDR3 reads CASSYVRGTDTQYF. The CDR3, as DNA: TGTGCCAGCAGTTACGTGCGGGGCACAGATACGCAGTATTTT.

As DNA, the CDR3 is TGTGCCAGCAGCTTAGATGGGCCAGGGAAGACCCAGTACTTC. Translation gives CASSLDGPGKTQYF. J is TRBJ2-5 and V is TRBV11-3; D may be TRBD1 (5 bases). Germline-derived CDR1 and CDR2 are SGHNT and YENEEA. The CDR3 is 14 residues long. V gave up 0 bases and J gave up 6 bases, with 11 bases separating them.

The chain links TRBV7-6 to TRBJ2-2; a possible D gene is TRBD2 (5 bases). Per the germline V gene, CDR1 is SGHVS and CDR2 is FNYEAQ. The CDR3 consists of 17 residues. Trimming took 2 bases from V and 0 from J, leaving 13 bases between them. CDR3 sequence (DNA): TGTGCCAGCAGCTTACGACTCCCCGGGGCGAACACCGGGGAGCTGTTTTTT. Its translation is CASSLRLPGANTGELFF.

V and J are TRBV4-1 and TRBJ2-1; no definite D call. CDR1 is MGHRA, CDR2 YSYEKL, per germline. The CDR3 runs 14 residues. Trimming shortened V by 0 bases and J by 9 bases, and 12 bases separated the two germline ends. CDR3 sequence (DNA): TGCGCCAGCAGCCAAGATCCAGGAGTAGTTGAGCAGTTCTTC. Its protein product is CASSQDPGVVEQFF.

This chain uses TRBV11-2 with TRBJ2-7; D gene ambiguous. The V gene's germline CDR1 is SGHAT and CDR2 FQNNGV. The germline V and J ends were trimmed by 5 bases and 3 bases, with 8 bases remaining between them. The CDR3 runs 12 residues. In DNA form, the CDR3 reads TGTGCCAGCAGCGGCACGCGCTACGAGCAGTACTTC. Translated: CASSGTRYEQYF.

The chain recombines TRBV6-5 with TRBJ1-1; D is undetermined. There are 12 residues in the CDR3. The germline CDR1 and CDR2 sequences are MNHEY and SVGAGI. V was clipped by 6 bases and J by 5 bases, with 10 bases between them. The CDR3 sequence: CASRPGGTEAFF. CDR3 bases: TGTGCCAGCAGACCGGGAGGGACTGAAGCTTTCTTT.

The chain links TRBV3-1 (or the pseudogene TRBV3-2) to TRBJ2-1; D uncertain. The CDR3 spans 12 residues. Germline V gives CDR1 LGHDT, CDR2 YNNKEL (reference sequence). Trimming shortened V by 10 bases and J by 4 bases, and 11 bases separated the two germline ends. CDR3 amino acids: CATTDMYNEQFF. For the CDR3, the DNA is TGTGCCACTACTGATATGTACAATGAGCAGTTCTTC.

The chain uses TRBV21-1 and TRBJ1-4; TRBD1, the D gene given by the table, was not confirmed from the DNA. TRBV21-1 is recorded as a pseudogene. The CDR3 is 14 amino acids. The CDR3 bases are TGTGCCAGCAGGGACAGGGTCCCTACTCAAAAACTGTTTTTT. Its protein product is CASRDRVPTQKLFF.

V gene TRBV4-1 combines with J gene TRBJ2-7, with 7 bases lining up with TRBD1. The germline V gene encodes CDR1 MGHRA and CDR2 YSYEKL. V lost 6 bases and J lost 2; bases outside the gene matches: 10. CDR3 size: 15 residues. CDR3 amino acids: CASSETPGTAYEQYV. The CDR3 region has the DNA TGCGCCAGCAGTGAGACCCCCGGGACAGCCTACGAGCAGTACGTC.

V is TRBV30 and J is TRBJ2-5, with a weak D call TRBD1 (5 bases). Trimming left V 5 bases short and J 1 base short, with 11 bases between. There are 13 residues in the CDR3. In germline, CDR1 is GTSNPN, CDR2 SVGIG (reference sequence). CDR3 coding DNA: TGTGCCTGGTCTAGACAGAGCCAAGAGACCCAGTACTTC. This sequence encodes CAWSRQSQETQYF.

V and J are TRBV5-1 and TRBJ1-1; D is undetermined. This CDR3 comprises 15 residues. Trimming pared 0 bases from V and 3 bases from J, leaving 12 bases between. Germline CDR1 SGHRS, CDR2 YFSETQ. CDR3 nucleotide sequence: TGCGCCAGCAGCTTGGTTTCTGGGCAGGACACTGAAGCTTTCTTT. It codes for CASSLVSGQDTEAFF. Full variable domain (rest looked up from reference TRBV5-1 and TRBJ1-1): KAGVTQTPRYLIKTRGQQVTLSCSPISGHRSVSWYQQTPGQGLQFLFEYFSETQRNKGNFPGRFSGRQFSNSRSEMNVSTLELGDSALYLCASSLVSGQDTEAFFGQGTRLTVV.

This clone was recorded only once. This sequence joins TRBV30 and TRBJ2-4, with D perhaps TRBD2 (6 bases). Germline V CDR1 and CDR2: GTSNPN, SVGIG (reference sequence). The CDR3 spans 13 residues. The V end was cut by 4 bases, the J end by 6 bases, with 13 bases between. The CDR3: CAWKGTASNIQYF. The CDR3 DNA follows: TGTGCCTGGAAAGGGACTGCTTCAAACATTCAGTACTTC. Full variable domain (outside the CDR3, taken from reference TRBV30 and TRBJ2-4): SQTIHQWPATLVQPVGSPLSLECTVEGTSNPNLYWYRQAAGRGLQLLFYSVGIGQISSEVPQNLSASRPQDRQFILSSKKLLLSDSGFYLCAWKGTASNIQYFGAGTRLSVL.

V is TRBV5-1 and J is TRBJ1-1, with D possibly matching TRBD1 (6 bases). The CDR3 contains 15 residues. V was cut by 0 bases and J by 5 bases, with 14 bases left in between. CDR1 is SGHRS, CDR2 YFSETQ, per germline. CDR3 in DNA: TGCGCCAGCAGCTTGGCCGGGGCAGGGGAGACTGAAGCTTTCTTT. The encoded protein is CASSLAGAGETEAFF. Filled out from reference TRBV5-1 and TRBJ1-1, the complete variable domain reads KAGVTQTPRYLIKTRGQQVTLSCSPISGHRSVSWYQQTPGQGLQFLFEYFSETQRNKGNFPGRFSGRQFSNSRSEMNVSTLELGDSALYLCASSLAGAGETEAFFGQGTRLTVV.

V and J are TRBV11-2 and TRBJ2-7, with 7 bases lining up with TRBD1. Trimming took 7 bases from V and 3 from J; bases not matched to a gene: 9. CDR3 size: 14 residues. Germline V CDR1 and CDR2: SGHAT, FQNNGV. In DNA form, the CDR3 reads TGTGCCAGCACCCAGGGACAGCCCAACTACGAGCAGTACGTC. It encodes CASTQGQPNYEQYV.

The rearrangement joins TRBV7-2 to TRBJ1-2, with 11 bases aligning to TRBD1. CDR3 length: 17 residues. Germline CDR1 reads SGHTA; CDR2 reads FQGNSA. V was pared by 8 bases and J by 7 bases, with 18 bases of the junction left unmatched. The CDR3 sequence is CASGRGGQGAIIGGYTF. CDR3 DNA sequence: TGTGCCAGCGGACGAGGTGGACAGGGGGCGATAATAGGTGGCTACACCTTC.

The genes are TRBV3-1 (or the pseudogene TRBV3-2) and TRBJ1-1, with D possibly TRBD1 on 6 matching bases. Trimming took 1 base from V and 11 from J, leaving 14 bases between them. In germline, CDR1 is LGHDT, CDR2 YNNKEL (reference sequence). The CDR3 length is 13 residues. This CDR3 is CASSQVGGGLAFF. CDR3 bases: TGTGCCAGCAGCCAAGTAGGGGGGGGTTTGGCTTTCTTT.

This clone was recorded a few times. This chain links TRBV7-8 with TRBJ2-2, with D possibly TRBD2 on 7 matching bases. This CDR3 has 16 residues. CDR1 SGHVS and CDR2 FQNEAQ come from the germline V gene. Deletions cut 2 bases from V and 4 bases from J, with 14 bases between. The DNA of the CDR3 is TGTGCCAGCAGCTTATACGGGGGGCCGGGCACCGGGGAGCTGTTTTTT. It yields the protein CASSLYGGPGTGELFF.